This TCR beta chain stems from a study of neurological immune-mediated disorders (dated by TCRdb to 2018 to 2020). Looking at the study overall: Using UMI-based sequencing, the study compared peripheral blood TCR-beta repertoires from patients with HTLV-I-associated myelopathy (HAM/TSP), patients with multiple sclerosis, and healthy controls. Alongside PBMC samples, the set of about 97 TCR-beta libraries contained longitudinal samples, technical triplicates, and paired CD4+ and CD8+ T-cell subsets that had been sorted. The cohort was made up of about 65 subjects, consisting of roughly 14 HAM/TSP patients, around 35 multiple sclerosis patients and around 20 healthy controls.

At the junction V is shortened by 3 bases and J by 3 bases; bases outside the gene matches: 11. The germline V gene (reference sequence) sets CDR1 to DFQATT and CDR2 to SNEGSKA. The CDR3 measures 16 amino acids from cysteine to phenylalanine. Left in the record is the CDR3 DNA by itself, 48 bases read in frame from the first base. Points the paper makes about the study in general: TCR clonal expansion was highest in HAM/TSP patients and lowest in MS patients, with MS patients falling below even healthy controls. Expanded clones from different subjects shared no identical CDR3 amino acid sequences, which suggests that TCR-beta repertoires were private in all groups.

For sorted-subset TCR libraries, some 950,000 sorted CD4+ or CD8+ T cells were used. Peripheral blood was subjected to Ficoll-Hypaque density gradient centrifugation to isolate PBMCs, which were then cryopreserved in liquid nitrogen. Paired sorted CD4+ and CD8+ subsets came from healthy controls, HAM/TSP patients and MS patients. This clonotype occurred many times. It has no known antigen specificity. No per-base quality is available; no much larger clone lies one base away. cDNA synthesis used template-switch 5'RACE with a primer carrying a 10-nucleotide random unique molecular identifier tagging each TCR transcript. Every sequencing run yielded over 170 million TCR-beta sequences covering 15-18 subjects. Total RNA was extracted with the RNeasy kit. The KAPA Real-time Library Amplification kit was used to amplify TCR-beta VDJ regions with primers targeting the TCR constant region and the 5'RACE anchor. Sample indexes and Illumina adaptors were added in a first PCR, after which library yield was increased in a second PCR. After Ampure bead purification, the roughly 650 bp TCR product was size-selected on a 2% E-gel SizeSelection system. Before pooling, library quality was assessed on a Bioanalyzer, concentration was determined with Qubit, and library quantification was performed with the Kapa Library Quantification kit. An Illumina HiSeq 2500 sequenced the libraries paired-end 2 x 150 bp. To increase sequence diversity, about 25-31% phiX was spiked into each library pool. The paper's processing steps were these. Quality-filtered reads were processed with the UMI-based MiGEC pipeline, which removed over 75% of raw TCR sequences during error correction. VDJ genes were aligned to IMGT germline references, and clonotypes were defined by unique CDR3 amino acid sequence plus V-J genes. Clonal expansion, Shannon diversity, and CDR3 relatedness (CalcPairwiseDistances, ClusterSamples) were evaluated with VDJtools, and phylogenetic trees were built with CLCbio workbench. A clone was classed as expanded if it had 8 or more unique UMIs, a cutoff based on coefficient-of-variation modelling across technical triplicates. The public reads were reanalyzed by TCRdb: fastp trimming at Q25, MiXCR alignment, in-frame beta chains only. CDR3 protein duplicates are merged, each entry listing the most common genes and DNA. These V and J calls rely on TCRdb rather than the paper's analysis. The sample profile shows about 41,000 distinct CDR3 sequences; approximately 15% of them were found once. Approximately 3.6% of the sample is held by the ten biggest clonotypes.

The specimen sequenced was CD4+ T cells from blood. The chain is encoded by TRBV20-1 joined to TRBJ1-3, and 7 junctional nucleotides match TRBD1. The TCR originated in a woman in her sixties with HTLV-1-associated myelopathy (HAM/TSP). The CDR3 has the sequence CSASGGTGANGNTIYF. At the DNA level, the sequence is TGCAGTGCTAGCGGTGGCACAGGGGCGAATGGAAACACCATATATTTT.